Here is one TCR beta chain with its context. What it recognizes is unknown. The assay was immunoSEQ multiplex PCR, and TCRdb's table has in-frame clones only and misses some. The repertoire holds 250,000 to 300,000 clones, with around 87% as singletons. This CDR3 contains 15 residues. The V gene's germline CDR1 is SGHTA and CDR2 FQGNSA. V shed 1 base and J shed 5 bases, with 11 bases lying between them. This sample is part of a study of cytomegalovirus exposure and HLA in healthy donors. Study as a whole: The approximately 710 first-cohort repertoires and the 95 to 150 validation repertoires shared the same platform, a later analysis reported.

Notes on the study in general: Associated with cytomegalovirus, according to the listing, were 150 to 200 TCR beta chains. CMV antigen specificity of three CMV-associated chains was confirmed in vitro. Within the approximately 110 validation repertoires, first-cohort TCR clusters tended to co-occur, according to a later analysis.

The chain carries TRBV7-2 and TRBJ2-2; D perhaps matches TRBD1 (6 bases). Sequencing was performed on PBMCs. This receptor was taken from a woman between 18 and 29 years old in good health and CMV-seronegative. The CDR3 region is CASSLEGHLTGELFF. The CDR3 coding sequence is TGTGCCAGCAGCTTAGAGGGACATTTGACCGGGGAGCTGTTTTTT.